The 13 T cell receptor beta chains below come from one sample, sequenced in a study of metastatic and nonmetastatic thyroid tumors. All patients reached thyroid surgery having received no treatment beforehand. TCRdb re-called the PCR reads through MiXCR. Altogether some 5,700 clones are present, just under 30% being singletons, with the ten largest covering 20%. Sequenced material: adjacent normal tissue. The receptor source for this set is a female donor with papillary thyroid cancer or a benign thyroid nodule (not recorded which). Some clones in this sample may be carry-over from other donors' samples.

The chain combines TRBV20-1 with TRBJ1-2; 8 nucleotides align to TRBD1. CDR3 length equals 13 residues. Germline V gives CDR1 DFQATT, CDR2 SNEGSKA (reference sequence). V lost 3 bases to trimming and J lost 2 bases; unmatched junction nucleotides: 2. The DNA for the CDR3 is TGCAGTGCTAGGACAGGGGAAAACTATGGCTACACCTTC. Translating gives CSARTGENYGYTF.

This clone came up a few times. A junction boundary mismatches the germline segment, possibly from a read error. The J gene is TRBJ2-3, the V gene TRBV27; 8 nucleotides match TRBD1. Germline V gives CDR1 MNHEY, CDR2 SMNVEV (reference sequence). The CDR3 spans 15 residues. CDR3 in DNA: TGTGCCAGCTGTTTCAGGGGGCTGGGATCAGATACGCAGTATTTT. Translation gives CASCFRGLGSDTQYF.

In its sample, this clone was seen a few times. CDR3 bases: TGCAGTGCTAGAGATGACAGGGTAGGAAACACCATATATTTT. Translated: CSARDDRVGNTIYF. The chain carries TRBV20-1 and TRBJ1-3; 7 bases align to TRBD1. CDR1 and CDR2 (germline): DFQATT, SNEGSKA (reference sequence). V gave up 0 bases and J gave up 4 bases; unmatched junction bases: 3. CDR3 length: 14 residues.

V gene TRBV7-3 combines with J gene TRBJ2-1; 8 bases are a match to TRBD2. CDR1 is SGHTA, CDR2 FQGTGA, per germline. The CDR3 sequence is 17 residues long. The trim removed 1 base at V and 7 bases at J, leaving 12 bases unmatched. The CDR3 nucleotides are TGTGCCAGCAGCTTAAGACGGGAGGGCCGTGTGGGGAATGAGCAGTTCTTC. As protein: CASSLRREGRVGNEQFF.

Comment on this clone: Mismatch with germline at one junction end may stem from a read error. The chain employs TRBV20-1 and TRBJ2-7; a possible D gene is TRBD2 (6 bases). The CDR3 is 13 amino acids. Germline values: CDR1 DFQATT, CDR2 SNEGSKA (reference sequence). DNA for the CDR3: TGCGGTGCCCTTCTACCGGGGGCCTACGAGCAGTACTTC. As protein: CGALLPGAYEQYF.

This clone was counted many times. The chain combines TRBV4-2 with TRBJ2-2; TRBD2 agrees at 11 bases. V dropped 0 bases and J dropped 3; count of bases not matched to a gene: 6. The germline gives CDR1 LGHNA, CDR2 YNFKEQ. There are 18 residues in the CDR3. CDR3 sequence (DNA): TGTGCCAGCAGCCAAGATAGCGGGGGGGCAACCTACACCGGGGAGCTGTTTTTT. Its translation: CASSQDSGGATYTGELFF.

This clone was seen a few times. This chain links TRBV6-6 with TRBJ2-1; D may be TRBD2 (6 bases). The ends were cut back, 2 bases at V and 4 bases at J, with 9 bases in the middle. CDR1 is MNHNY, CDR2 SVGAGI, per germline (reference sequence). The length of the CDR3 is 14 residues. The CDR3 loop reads CASSYHGGYNEQFF. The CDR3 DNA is TGTGCCAGCAGTTACCATGGGGGGTACAATGAGCAGTTCTTC.

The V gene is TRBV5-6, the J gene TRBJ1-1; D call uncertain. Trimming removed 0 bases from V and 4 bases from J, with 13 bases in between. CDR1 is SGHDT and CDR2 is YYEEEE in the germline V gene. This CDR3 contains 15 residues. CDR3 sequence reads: CASSLGASWGTEAFF. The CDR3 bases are TGTGCCAGCAGCTTGGGTGCGAGTTGGGGCACTGAAGCTTTCTTT.

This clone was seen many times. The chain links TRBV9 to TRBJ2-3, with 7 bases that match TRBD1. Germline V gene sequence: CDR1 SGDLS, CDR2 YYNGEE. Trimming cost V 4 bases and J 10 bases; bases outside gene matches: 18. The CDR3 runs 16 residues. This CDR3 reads CASSTQTQGVYEAQYF. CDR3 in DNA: TGTGCCAGCAGCACGCAAACCCAGGGGGTTTACGAAGCGCAGTATTTT.

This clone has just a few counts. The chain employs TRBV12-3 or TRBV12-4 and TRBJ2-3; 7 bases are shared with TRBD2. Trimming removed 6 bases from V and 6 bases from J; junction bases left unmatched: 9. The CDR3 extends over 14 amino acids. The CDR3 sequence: CASRSAGPRDTQYF. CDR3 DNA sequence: TGTGCCAGCAGATCAGCGGGACCACGGGATACGCAGTATTTT.

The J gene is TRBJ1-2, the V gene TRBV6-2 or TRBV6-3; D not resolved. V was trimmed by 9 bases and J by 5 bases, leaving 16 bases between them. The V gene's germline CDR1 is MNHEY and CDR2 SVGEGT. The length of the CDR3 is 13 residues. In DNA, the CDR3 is TGTGCCAGTACCACGCCTCCGGGGTATGGCTACACCTTC. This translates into CASTTPPGYGYTF.

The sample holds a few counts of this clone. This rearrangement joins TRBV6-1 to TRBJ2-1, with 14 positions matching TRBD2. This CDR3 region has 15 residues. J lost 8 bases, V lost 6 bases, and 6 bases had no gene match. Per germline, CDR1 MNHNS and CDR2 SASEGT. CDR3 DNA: TGTGCCAGCAGGTCCGGGACTAGCGGGAGTTATGAGCAGTTCTTC. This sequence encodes CASRSGTSGSYEQFF.

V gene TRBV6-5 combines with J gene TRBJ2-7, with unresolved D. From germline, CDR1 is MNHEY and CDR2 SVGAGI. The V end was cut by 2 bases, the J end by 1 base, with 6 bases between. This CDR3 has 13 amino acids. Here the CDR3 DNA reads TGTGCCAGCAGTTACGCAGAATCCTACGAGCAGTACTTC. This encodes CASSYAESYEQYF.